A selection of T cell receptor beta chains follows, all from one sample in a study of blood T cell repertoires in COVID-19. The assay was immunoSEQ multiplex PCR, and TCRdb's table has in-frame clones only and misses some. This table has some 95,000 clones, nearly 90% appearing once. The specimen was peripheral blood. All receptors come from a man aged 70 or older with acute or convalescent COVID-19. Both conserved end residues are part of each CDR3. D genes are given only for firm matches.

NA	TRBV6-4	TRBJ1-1	CASSQGRNTEAFF	TGTGCCAGCAGCCAGGGGAGAAACACTGAAGCTTTCTTT
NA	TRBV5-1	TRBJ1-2	CASSSHPTAFSDGYTF	TGCGCCAGCAGCTCGCACCCGACAGCCTTCTCGGATGGCTACACCTTC
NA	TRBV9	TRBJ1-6	CASSVEGGSYNSPLHF	TGTGCCAGCAGCGTAGAGGGGGGGTCCTATAATTCACCCCTCCACTTT
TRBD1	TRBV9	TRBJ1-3	CASSVAGQAGNTIYF	TGTGCCAGCAGCGTAGCCGGACAGGCTGGAAACACCATATATTTT
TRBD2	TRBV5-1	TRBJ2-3	CASSLAGGWPNTDTQYF	TGCGCCAGCAGCTTGGCCGGGGGGTGGCCCAACACAGATACGCAGTATTTT
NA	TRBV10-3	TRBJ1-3	CAISESEPTIYF	TGTGCCATCAGTGAGTCGGAGCCCACCATATATTTT
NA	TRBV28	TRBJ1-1	CASSLPGGSEAFF	TGTGCCAGCAGCCTACCGGGGGGCAGTGAAGCTTTCTTT
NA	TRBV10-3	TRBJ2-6	CAISKQGTGANVLTF	TGTGCCATCAGTAAACAGGGTACCGGGGCCAACGTCCTGACTTTC
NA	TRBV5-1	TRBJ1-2	CASSPGSNGYGYTF	TGCGCCAGCAGCCCGGGGTCGAACGGCTATGGCTACACCTTC
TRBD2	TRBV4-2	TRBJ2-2	CASSPLAGLNTGELFF	TGTGCCAGCAGCCCACTAGCGGGGTTGAACACCGGGGAGCTGTTTTTT
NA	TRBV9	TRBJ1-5	CASSVGGGGNQPQHF	TGTGCCAGCAGCGTAGGAGGAGGAGGTAATCAGCCCCAGCATTTT
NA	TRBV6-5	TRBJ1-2	CASSPMASNYGYTF	TGTGCCAGCAGTCCGATGGCCTCTAACTATGGCTACACCTTC
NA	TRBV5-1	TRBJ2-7	CASSLGSGPEQYF	TGCGCCAGCAGCTTGGGGTCAGGGCCCGAGCAGTACTTC
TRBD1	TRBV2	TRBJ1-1	CASTGQIKTEAFF	TGTGCCAGCACGGGACAGATAAAAACTGAAGCTTTCTTT
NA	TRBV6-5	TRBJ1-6	CASNDRSSYNSPLHF	TGTGCCAGCAACGACAGAAGCTCCTATAATTCACCCCTCCACTTT
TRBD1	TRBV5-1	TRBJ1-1	CASSSRQGARTNTEAFF	TGCGCCAGCAGCTCTCGACAGGGGGCAAGGACTAACACTGAAGCTTTCTTT
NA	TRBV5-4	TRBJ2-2	CASSLVGGSNTGELFF	TGTGCCAGCAGCTTGGTCGGCGGCTCGAACACCGGGGAGCTGTTTTTT
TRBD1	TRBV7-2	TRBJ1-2	CASSFNVGTGLFNYGYTF	TGTGCCAGCAGCTTCAACGTCGGGACAGGGTTGTTCAACTATGGCTACACCTTC
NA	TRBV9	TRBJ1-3	CASSDRRDRSSGNTIYF	TGTGCCAGCAGCGACCGGCGCGACAGGAGCTCTGGAAACACCATATATTTT
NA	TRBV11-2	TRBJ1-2	CASSSLRGTGDGYTF	TGTGCCAGCAGCTCCTTAAGGGGAACAGGCGATGGCTACACCTTC
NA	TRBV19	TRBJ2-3	CASSINRGTDTQYF	TGTGCCAGTAGTATTAACAGGGGCACAGATACGCAGTATTTT
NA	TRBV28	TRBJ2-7	CASPTPGYEQYF	TGTGCCAGCCCGACACCCGGATACGAGCAGTACTTC